This is a list of T cell receptor beta chains from one sample in a study of low-dose radiotherapy and immunotherapy resistance in tumors. From the reads, TCRdb called clonotypes with MiXCR, one entry per CDR3 protein. The profile shows 55,000 to 80,000 distinct CDR3 sequences, 26% of them singletons. The sample consisted of PBMCs, taken before treatment. The receptor set was obtained from a male donor with rectosigmoid adenocarcinoma. CDR3s include the opening cysteine and the closing phenylalanine or tryptophan. The D gene is left open where the match is weak. Size tells how often a clone was seen (once, few, many) or the class of an expanded clone, and some rows leave it out.

abundance	v_gene	j_gene	d_gene	CDR3nt	CDR3aa
many	TRBV7-8	TRBJ1-1	-	TGTGCCAGCAGCTCTGAAACTGAAGCTTTCTTT	CASSSETEAFF
many	TRBV20-1	TRBJ1-1	-	TGCAGTGCTAGAGATAGTAGCGGATACGAAGCTTTCTTT	CSARDSSGYEAFF
-	TRBV27	TRBJ1-4	-	-	CASTPGQGSLSEKLFFFFFFF
many	TRBV29-1	TRBJ2-7	TRBD2	TGCAGCGTGGAAACTAGCGGAGACTACGAGCAGTACTTC	CSVETSGDYEQYF
-	TRBV19	TRBJ2-2	TRBD2	TGTGCCAGTAGCCTCCTACTAGCGGGAGGGGACACCGGGGAGCTGTTTTTT	CASSLLLAGGDTGELFF
-	TRBV10-3	TRBJ2-1	-	TGTGCCATCACTCCGGACGGGAATGAGCAGTTCTTC	CAITPDGNEQFF
many	TRBV9	TRBJ1-4	-	TGTGCCAGCAGCATGACATCGGGAACCCCCAATGAAAAACTGTTTTTT	CASSMTSGTPNEKLFF
-	TRBV20-1	TRBJ2-4	-	TGCAGTGCTAGGCCAGGGTCAGGACAAAACATTCAGTACTTC	CSARPGSGQNIQYF
many	TRBV6-6	TRBJ2-1	-	TGTGCCAGCAGCTTTGTAGGGGTCCGCCACAATGAGCAGTTCTTC	CASSFVGVRHNEQFF
many	TRBV6-2/TRBV6-3	TRBJ2-1	-	TGTGCCAGCAGTTACTCGAGAGTTATAGATGAGCAGTTCTTC	CASSYSRVIDEQFF
many	TRBV7-8	TRBJ1-5	-	TGTGCCAGCAGCCCTGAGAGGCAGCGCAATCAGCCCCAGCATTTT	CASSPERQRNQPQHF
once	TRBV28	TRBJ1-4	TRBD1	TGTGCCAGCACCAAAATCGGGACAGGGTTTGAAAAACTGTTTTTT	CASTKIGTGFEKLFF
many	TRBV6-5	TRBJ2-3	TRBD1	TGTGCCAGCAGGACAGGGATCACAGATACGCAGTATTTT	CASRTGITDTQYF
-	TRBV5-5	TRBJ2-2	TRBD1	TGTGCCAGCAGCTTGGGAGACAGGGGGAGGACCGGGGAGCTGTTTTTT	CASSLGDRGRTGELFF
many	TRBV7-6	TRBJ2-5	TRBD2	TGTGCCAGCAGCTTACGGGGGGGGAAGGAGACCCAGTACTTC	CASSLRGGKETQYF
-	TRBV2	TRBJ2-7	TRBD1	TGTGCCAGCAGCACGGGACAGAACTACGAGCAGTACTTC	CASSTGQNYEQYF
many	TRBV4-1	TRBJ2-2	-	TGCGCCAGCAGCCAACCTCGATTGGTGAACACCGGGGAGCTGTTTTTT	CASSQPRLVNTGELFF
many	TRBV6-2/TRBV6-3	TRBJ1-2	-	TGTGCCAGCAGTTACACCGGGGGCAAACCCCCCCCCTATGGCTACACCTTC	CASSYTGGKPPPYGYTF
few	TRBV2	TRBJ2-7	-	TGTGCCACCCTACAGGGCGGGTACGAGCAGTACTTC	CATLQGGYEQYF
-	TRBV10-3	TRBJ2-3	-	TGTGCCATCAGTGAGTCTAATGGGGTAAATGGGATCCGCACAGATACGCAGTATTTT	CAISESNGVNGIRTDTQYF
few	TRBV30	TRBJ2-2	-	TGTGCCTGGAGGATGCAGGAAGAGGAGCTGTTTTTT	CAWRMQEEELFF
-	TRBV7-2	TRBJ2-7	-	TGTGCCAGCAGCCTCCGACAGGTCCGGGACGAGCAGTACTTC	CASSLRQVRDEQYF
many	TRBV9	TRBJ2-2	TRBD2	TGTGCCAGCAGCGTCCCCCGCGGGCGGGAGGCTCGGAGCACCGGGGAGCTGTTTTTT	CASSVPRGREARSTGELFF
many	TRBV20-1	TRBJ2-3	TRBD2	TGCAGTGCTAGAGATCTGAACCGACTGGGGACTAGCGGGGGGCCTGATACGCAGTATTTT	CSARDLNRLGTSGGPDTQYF
many	TRBV7-2	TRBJ2-7	-	TGTGCCAGCAGCTTAGCGCCAGGTACTTACGAGCAGTACTTC	CASSLAPGTYEQYF
few	TRBV28	TRBJ2-1	TRBD2	TGTGCCAGCACCAGGACTAGCGGAAGGGATGAGCAGTTCTTC	CASTRTSGRDEQFF
many	TRBV28	TRBJ1-2	-	TGTGCCAGCAGCCGCACGGGGGCCAAGGGCTATGGCTACACCTTC	CASSRTGAKGYGYTF
-	TRBV6-2/TRBV6-3	TRBJ1-6	-	TGTGCCAGCAGTTCTGGGACTCCTAGTTCACCCCTCCACTTT	CASSSGTPSSPLHF
many	TRBV15	TRBJ2-3	-	TGTGCCACCAGCAGAGAGGCGAGATTTGACCGGTATACGCAGTATTTT	CATSREARFDRYTQYF
many	TRBV7-9	TRBJ2-5	-	TGTGCCAGCAGCTTAGCGGGACGCCAAGAGACCCAGTACTTC	CASSLAGRQETQYF
many	TRBV19	TRBJ2-7	TRBD2	TGTGCCAGTAGCGCTTCGGGAGGCTACTCCTACGAGCAGTACTTC	CASSASGGYSYEQYF
-	TRBV28	TRBJ2-2	-	TGTGCCAGCAGTTTAGGGGTCCCCGGGGAGCTGTTTTTT	CASSLGVPGELFF
-	TRBV5-1	TRBJ2-2	TRBD2	TGCGCCAGCAGCTTGGATGTCCTAGCGGGAGCGGACACCGGGGAGCTGTTTTTT	CASSLDVLAGADTGELFF
many	TRBV12-3/TRBV12-4	TRBJ2-5	-	TGTGCCAGCAATCTTTGGGCGGAAGAGACCCAGTACTTC	CASNLWAEETQYF
many	TRBV29-1	TRBJ1-2	TRBD1	TGCAGCGTTGCCTATGGGACAGGGCTTGGCTACACCTTC	CSVAYGTGLGYTF
-	TRBV7-2	TRBJ2-1	TRBD2	TGTGTCAGCAGCTTAGCTGGGGCGGGGGGGTACAATGAGCAGTTCTTC	CVSSLAGAGGYNEQFF
many	TRBV20-1	TRBJ1-6	-	TGCAGTGCCCGGGGGGGTAAGGGGAATTCACCCCTCCACTTT	CSARGGKGNSPLHF
many	TRBV6-5	TRBJ1-6	-	TGTGCCAGCAGTATGCAGGGTTGGAATTCACCCCTCCACTTT	CASSMQGWNSPLHF
medium-sized	TRBV4-2	TRBJ2-7	TRBD2	TGTGCCAGCAGCCAAGAGACTAGCGGGGGGATCGAGCAGTACTTC	CASSQETSGGIEQYF
-	TRBV28	TRBJ2-2	-	TGTGCCAGCAGTCCTCCGGAAGGGGGCGGGGAGCTGTTTTTT	CASSPPEGGGELFF
many	TRBV29-1	TRBJ1-1	TRBD1	TGCAGCGCCGGGACAGGGGGGGAAGCTTTCTTT	CSAGTGGEAFF
-	TRBV7-6	TRBJ2-3	TRBD2	TGTGCCAGCAGCGTACTGGGTGGCGGGAGTGGAGCAGATACGCAGTATTTT	CASSVLGGGSGADTQYF
-	TRBV6-2/TRBV6-3	TRBJ2-6	TRBD1	TGTGCCAGCAGTCACAGGGGAATAAGTGGGGCCAACGTCCTGACTTTC	CASSHRGISGANVLTF
many	TRBV6-5	TRBJ2-2	-	TGTGCCAGCAGCCGTACTAGGGTAATAGGGCCCTCCGGGGAGCTGTTTTTT	CASSRTRVIGPSGELFF